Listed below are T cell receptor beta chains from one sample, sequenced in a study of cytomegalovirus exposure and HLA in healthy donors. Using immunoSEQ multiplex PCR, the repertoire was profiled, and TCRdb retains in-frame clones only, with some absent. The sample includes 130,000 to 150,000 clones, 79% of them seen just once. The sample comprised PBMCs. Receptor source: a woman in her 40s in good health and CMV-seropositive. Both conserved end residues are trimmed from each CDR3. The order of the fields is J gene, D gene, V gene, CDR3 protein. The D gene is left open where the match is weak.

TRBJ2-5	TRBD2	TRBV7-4	ASSGGLALVTQY
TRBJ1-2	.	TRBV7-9	ASSLTANYGYT
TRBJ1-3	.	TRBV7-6	ASSLGTGNTIY
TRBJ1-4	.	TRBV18	ASSQGANEKLF
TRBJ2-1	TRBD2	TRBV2	ASSLKGRGGLYNEQF
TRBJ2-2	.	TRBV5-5	ASNLGISAGELF
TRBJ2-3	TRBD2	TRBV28	ASSLGLAGATDTQY
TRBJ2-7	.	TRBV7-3	ASSPAPGYEQY
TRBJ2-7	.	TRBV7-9	ASSRAQGRYEQY
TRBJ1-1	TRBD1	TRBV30	AWSLRQGGYSAF
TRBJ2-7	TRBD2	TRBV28	ASSLIAGGLEQY
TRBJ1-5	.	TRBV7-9	ASSLSGRAGQPQH
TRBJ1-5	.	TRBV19	ASSIPYQPQH
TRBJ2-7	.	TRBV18	ASSPPGAPSYEQY
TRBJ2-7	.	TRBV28	ASARTYEQY
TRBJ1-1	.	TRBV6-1	ASSAGVYTEAF
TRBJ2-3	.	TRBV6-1	ASRRAASTDTQY
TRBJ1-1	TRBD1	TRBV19	ASRPGAFGQGENTEAF
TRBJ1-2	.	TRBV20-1	SAFRTSGYT
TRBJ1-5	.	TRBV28	ASSRDTGFNQPQH
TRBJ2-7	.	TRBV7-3	ASSLNYRGIYEQY
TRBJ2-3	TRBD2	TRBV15	ATSRAQTVAGGTPTSTDTQY
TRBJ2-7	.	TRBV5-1	ASSLPQDSEQY
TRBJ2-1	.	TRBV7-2	ASSPGGHNEQF
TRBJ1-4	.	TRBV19	ASSITTAGEKLF
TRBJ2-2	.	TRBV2	ASSEGGLSGELF
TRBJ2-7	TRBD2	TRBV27	ASSFGTSGREQY
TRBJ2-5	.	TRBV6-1	ASSDRRGGQETQY
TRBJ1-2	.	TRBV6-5	ASTQTGNYGYT
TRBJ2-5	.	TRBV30	ARSAGNWVQETQY
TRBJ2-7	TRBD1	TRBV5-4	ASSPQLGQSTYEQY
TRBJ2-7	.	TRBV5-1	ASSLDRAYEQY
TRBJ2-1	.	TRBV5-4	ASSWSTGEQF
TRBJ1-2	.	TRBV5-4	ASSPDSLGYT
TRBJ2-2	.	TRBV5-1	ASGGMNTGELF
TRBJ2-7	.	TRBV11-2	ASSLVPFYEQY
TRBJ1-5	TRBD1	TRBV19	ASNPQGGSNQPQH
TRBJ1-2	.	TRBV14	ASAAGSYGYT
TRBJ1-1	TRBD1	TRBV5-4	ASSLYSGGYTEAF
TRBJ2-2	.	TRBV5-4	ASSLDLANTGELF